The rows below give T cell receptor beta chains drawn from one sample of a study of brain metastases from non-small cell lung cancer. Assay: immunoSEQ multiplex PCR; the TCRdb copy retains only in-frame clones and omits some. The sample has more than 14,000 clones, about 85% seen once. Sequencing used primary lung tumor tissue. The receptor source for this set is a donor over 35 with non-small cell lung cancer. Each CDR3 is given with its conserved first and last residue. The D gene is left open where the match is weak. Expanded clones are given a class, and other clones once, few, many or no size at all.

v_gene	d_gene	j_gene	abundance	CDR3nt	CDR3aa
TRBV2	NA	TRBJ1-1	NA	TGTGCCAGCAGACGGAAGGGGGTTACGAACACTGAAGCTTTCTTT	CASRRKGVTNTEAFF
TRBV7-9	NA	TRBJ1-1	once	TGTGCCGGACTGGAGACCCTGAACACTGAAGCTTTCTTT	CAGLETLNTEAFF
TRBV14	TRBD1	TRBJ2-5	NA	TGTGCCAGCAGCCAAGATCTAATGGGACAGGGAGACCAAGAGACCCAGTACTTC	CASSQDLMGQGDQETQYF
TRBV6-5	TRBD1	TRBJ1-2	NA	TGTGCCAGCAGTTACTCGAACAGGGGAGGTGGCTACACCTTC	CASSYSNRGGGYTF
TRBV6-5	NA	TRBJ2-3	NA	TGTGCCAGCAGTTACTCGTGGGGTAGCACAGATACGCAGTATTTT	CASSYSWGSTDTQYF
TRBV19	NA	TRBJ1-1	NA	TGTGCCAGTGGTACTCCCCCGGGGGGCTTT	CASGTPPGGF
TRBV6-1	NA	TRBJ1-4	NA	TGTGCCAGCAGTGACGGCCATACGAATGAAAAACTGTTTTTT	CASSDGHTNEKLFF
TRBV6-5	NA	TRBJ2-2	NA	TGTGCCAGCACCAGGCGGAACACCGGGGAGCTGTTTTTT	CASTRRNTGELFF
TRBV6-5	NA	TRBJ2-7	NA	TGTGCCAGCAGTTACGGGACTCACTTGGAGCAGTACTTC	CASSYGTHLEQYF
TRBV9	NA	TRBJ1-2	NA	TGTGCCAGCAGCGTAGTGGAAGGGAGCGGCTACACCTTC	CASSVVEGSGYTF